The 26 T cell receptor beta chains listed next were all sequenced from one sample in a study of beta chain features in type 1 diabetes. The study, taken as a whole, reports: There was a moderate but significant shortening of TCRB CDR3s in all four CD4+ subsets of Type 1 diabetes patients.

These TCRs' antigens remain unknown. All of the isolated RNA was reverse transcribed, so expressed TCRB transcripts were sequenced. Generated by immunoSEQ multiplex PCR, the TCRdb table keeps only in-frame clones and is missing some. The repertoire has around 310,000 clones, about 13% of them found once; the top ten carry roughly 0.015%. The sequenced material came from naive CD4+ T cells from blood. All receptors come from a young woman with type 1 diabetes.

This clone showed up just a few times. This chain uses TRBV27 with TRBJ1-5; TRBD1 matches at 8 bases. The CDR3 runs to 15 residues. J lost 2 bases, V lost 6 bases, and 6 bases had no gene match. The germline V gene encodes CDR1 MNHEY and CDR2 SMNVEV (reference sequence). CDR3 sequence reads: CASRDRVGGNQPQHF. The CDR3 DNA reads TGTGCCAGCAGGGACAGGGTGGGCGGCAATCAGCCCCAGCATTTT.

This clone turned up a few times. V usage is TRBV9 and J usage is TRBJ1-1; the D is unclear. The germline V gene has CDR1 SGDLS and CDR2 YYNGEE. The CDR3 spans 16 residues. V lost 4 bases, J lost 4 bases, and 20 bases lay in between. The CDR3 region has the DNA TGTGCCAGCAGCCCCAGGCGAGGGAGCGCAATCACTGAAGCTTTCTTT. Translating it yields CASSPRRGSAITEAFF.

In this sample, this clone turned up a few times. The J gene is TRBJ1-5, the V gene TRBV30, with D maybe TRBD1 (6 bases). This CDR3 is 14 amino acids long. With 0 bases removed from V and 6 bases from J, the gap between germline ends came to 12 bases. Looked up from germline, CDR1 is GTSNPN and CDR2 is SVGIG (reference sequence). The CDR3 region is CAWSVGQSVQPQHF. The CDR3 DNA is TGTGCCTGGAGTGTTGGACAGTCCGTTCAGCCCCAGCATTTT.

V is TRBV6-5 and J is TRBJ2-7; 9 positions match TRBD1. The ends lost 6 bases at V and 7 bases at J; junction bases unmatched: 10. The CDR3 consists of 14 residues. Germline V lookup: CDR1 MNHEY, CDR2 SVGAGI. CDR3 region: CASRSGTGTGEQYV. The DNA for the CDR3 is TGTGCCAGCAGGTCCGGGACAGGGACCGGGGAGCAGTACGTC.

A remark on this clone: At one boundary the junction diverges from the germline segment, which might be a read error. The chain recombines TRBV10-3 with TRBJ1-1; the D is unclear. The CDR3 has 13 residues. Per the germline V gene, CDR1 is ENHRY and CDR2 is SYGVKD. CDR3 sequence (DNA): TGTGCCACCAGTACTACACAGAACACTGAAGCTTTCTTT. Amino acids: CATSTTQNTEAFF.

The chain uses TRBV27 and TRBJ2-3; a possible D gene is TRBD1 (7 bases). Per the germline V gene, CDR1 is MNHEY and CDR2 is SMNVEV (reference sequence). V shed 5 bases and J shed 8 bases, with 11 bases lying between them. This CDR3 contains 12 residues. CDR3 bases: TGTGCCAGCAGTCCTCAGGGGGGTACGCAGTATTTT. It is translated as CASSPQGGTQYF.

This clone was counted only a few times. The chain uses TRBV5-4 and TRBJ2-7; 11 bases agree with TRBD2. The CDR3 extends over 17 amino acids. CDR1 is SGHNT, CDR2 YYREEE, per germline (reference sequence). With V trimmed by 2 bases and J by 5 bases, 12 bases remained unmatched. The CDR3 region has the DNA TGTGCCAGCAGCTTTCTACTTACTAGCGGGAGTCCCCACGAGCAGTACGTC. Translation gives CASSFLLTSGSPHEQYV.

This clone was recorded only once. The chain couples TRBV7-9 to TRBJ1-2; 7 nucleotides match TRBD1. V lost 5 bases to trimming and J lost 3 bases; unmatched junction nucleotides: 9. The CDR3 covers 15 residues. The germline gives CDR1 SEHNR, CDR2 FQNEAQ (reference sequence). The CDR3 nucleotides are TGTGCCAGCAGCCCACAGGGGTTAGTTGACTATGGCTACACCTTC. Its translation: CASSPQGLVDYGYTF. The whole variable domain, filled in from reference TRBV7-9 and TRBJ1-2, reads DTGVSQNPRHKITKRGQNVTFRCDPISEHNRLYWYRQTLGQGPEFLTYFQNEAQLEKSRLLSDRFSAERPKGSFSTLEIQRTEQGDSAMYLCASSPQGLVDYGYTFGSGTRLTVV.

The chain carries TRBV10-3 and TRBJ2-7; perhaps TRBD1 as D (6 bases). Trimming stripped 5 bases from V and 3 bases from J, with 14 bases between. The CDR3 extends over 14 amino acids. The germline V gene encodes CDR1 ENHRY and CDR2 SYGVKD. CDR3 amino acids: CAISNRDTLYEQYF. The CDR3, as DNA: TGTGCCATCAGTAACCGGGACACTCTCTACGAGCAGTACTTC.

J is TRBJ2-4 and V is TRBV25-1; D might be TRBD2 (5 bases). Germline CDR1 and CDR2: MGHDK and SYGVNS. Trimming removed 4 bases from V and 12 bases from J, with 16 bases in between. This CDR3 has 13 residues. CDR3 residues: CASSGGSWAAQYF. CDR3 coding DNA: TGTGCCAGCAGTGGAGGGTCATGGGCGGCTCAGTACTTC.

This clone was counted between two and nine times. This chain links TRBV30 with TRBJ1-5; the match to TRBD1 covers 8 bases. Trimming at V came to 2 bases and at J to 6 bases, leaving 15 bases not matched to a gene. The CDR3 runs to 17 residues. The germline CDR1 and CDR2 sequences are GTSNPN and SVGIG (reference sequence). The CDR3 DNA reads TGTGCCTGGAGTACCCGACCTTGGACAGGGCGTGCTCAGCCCCAGCATTTT. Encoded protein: CAWSTRPWTGRAQPQHF.

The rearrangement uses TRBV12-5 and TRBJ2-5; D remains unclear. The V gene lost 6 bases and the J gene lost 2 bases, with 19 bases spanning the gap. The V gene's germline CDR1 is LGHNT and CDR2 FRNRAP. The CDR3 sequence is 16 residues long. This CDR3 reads CASGHGFGAPQETQYF. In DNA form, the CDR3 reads TGTGCTAGTGGACACGGCTTCGGAGCGCCGCAAGAGACCCAGTACTTC.

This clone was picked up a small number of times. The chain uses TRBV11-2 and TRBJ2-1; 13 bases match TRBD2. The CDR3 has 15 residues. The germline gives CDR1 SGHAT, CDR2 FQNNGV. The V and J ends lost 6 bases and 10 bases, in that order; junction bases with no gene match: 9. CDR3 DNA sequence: TGTGCCAGCAGTCCTACTAGCGGGAGGGCCAGGGAGCAGTTCTTC. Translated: CASSPTSGRAREQFF.

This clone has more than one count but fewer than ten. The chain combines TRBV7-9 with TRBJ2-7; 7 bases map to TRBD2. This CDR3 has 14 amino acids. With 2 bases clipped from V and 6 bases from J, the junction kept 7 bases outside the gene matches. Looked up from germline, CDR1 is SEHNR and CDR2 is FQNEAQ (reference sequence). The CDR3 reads CASSLSGTSGEQYF. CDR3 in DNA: TGTGCCAGCAGCTTAAGCGGGACCTCCGGCGAGCAGTACTTC.

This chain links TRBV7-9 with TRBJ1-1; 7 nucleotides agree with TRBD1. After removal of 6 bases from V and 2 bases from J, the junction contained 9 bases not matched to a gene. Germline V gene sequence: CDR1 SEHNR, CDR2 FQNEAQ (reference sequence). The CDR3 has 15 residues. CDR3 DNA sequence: TGTGCCAGCAGTCTCGGACAGGACTTAAACACTGAAGCTTTCTTT. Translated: CASSLGQDLNTEAFF.

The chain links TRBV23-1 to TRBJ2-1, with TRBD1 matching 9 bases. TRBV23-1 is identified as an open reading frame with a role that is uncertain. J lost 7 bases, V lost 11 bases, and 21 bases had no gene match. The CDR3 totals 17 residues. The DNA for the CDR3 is TGCGCCGGCACCCGGGACAGGGAATGGGGATTGAGGAATGAGCAGTTCTTC. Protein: CAGTRDREWGLRNEQFF.

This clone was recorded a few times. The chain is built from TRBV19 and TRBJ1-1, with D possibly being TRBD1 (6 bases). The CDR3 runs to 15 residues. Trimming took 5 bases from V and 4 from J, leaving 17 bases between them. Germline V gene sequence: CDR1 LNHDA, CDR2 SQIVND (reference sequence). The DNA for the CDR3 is TGTGCCAGTAGTTTCAACAGGGCCGAGGGCACTGAAGCTTTCTTT. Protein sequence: CASSFNRAEGTEAFF.

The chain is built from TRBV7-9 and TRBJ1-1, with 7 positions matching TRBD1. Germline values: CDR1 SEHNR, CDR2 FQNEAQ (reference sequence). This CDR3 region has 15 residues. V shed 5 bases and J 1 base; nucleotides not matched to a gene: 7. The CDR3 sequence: CASSPGTAGNTEAFF. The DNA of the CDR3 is TGTGCCAGCAGCCCGGGGACAGCCGGGAACACTGAAGCTTTCTTT. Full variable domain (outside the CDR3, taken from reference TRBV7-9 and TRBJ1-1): DTGVSQNPRHKITKRGQNVTFRCDPISEHNRLYWYRQTLGQGPEFLTYFQNEAQLEKSRLLSDRFSAERPKGSFSTLEIQRTEQGDSAMYLCASSPGTAGNTEAFFGQGTRLTVV.

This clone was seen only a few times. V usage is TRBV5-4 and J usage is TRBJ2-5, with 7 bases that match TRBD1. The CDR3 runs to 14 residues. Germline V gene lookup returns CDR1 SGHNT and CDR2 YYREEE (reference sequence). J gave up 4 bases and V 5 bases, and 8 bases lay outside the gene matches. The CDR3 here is CASSKLTGLETQYF. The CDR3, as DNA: TGTGCCAGCAGTAAACTGACAGGGTTAGAGACCCAGTACTTC.

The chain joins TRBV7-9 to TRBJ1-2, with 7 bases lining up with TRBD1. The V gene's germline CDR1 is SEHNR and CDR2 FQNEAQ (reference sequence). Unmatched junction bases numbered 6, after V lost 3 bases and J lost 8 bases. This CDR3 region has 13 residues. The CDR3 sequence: CASSFDREEGYTF. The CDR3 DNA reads TGTGCCAGCAGCTTTGACAGGGAGGAAGGCTACACCTTC.

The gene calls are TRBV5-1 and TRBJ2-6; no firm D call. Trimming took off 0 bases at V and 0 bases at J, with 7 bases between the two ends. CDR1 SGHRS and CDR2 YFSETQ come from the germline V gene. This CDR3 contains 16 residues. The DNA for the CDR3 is TGCGCCAGCAGCTTGGGGAGCATCTCTGGGGCCAACGTCCTGACTTTC. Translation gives CASSLGSISGANVLTF.

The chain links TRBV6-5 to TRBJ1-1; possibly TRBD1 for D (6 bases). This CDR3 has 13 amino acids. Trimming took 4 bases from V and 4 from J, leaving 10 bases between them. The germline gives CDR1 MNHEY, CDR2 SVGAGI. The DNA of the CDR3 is TGTGCCAGCAGTTTTCAGGGGCCCACTGAAGCTTTCTTT. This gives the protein CASSFQGPTEAFF.

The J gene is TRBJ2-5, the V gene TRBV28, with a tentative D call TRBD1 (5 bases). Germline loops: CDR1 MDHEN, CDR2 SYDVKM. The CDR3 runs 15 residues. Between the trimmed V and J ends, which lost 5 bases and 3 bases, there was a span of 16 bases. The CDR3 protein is CASSRPEAGKETQYF. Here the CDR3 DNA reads TGTGCCAGCAGTCGACCAGAGGCAGGGAAAGAGACCCAGTACTTC.

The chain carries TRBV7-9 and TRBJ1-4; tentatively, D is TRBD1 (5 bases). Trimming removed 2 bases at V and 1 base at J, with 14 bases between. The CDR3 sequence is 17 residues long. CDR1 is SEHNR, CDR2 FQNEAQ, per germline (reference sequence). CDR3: CASSLSFGGGTNEKLFF. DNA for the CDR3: TGTGCCAGCAGCTTAAGCTTTGGGGGAGGAACTAATGAAAAACTGTTTTTT.

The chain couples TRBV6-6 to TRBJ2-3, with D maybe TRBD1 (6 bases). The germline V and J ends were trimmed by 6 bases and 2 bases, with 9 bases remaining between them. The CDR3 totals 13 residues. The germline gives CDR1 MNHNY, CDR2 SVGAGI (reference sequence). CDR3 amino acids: CASSGQNTDTQYF. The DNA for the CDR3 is TGTGCCAGCAGCGGACAGAACACAGATACGCAGTATTTT.

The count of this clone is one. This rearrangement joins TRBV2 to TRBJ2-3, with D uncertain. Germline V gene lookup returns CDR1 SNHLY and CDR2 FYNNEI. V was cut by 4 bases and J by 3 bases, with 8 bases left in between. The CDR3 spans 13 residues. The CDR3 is CASSVGRTDTQYF. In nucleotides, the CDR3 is TGTGCCAGCAGTGTCGGCAGGACAGATACGCAGTATTTT. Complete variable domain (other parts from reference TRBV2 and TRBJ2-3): EPEVTQTPSHQVTQMGQEVILRCVPISNHLYFYWYRQILGQKVEFLVSFYNNEISEKSEIFDDQFSVERPDGSNFTLKIRSTKLEDSAMYFCASSVGRTDTQYFGPGTRLTVL.